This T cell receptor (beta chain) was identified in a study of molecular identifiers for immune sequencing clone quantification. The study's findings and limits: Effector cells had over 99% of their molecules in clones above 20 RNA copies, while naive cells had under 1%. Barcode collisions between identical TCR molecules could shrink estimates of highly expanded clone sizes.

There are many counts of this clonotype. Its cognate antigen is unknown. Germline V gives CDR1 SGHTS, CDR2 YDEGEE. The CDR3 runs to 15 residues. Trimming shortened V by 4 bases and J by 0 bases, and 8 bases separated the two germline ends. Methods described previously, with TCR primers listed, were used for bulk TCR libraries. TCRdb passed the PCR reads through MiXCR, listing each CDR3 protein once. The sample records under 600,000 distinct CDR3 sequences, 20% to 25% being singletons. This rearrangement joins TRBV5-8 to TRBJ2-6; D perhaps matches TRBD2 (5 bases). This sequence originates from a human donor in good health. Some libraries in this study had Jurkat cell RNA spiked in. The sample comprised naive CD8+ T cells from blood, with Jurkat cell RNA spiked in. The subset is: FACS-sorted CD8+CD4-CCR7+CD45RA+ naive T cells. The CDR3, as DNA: TGTGCCAGCAGCCACGGGAACTCTGGGGCCAACGTCCTGACTTTC. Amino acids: CASSHGNSGANVLTF.